The T cell receptor beta chain under discussion was sequenced for a study of control samples from healthy donors and cancer patients. The repertoire was sequenced with immunoSEQ multiplex PCR; TCRdb's copy has only in-frame clones and lacks some. The sample lists about 120,000 clones; 88% were seen once. Sequencing was done on a sample of blood. This clonotype was obtained from a man between 35 and 55 years old in good health.

This chain's CDR3 is CASSYGGRYGGELFF. CDR3 bases: TGTGCCAGCAGTTACGGGGGTCGTTATGGCGGGGAGCTGTTTTTT. The chain joins TRBV6-5 to TRBJ2-2, with D possibly called TRBD1 or TRBD2 (5 bases each). This CDR3 contains 15 residues. Looked up from germline, CDR1 is MNHEY and CDR2 is SVGAGI. Trimming removed 2 bases from V and 7 bases from J, with 14 bases in between.